Detailed here is one T cell receptor beta chain. This clone was counted between two and nine times. What antigen it recognizes has not been identified. Nothing much larger sits one base from this clone, and base qualities are not available. Other nucleotide sequences from this sample produce the same CDR3. Ends trimmed: V by 4 bases, J by 2 bases; bases unmatched to a gene: 0. The CDR3 numbers 14 residues from cysteine through phenylalanine. Kept here is only the CDR3 DNA, which spans 42 bases and is read in frame from base 1. Looking up the germline V gene yields CDR1 SNHLY and CDR2 FYNNEI. The source of the sample is a study of blood T cell repertoires in COVID-19 (TCRdb year 2020). In the study overall: Samples covering the acute and convalescent phases of COVID-19 were provided by collaborators in the United States, Italy and Spain. The prospective study material was composed of cDNA or gDNA derived from T cells, B-cell-depleted T cells, or PBMCs. Deeply sampled blood TCRbeta repertoires from subjects exposed to, actively infected with, or recovered from COVID-19 were included in the dataset. The repertoires were made available in a free public database intended to serve as a resource for research on the immune response to SARS-CoV-2. The samples were drawn from two sources: the first 160 participants of the ongoing ImmuneRACE study, and 1,000 to 1,500 subjects contributed by 6 global collaborators. The sample metadata nearly always contained a de-identified subject ID, COVID-19 status, age in years and sex. Where available, HLA class I and class II types were obtained from metadata supplied by the sample provider rather than from assay-based typing. Paper-wide results and their limitations: The quantity of clinical and demographic metadata differed by source and by participant and was supplied without curation.

The collaborating institutions used their own protocols to collect whole blood in K2EDTA tubes. For TCRbeta analysis, collaborator samples were shipped as frozen whole blood, as isolated PBMCs, or as DNA extracted from either sample type. TCRbeta CDR3 regions were amplified from genomic DNA using the immunoSEQ Assay, a bias-controlled multiplex PCR. As for the original processing: The number of nucleated cells in each sample was estimated by amplification of reference gene primers within the assay. To quantify the absolute abundance of each unique TCRbeta CDR3 rearrangement, sequence reads were collapsed and filtered. For each sample, productive Simpson clonality was calculated as the square root of Simpson's diversity index across productive rearrangements. The table comes from immuneACCESS by way of TCRdb, which keeps in-frame sequences with V and J called. Part of the clones is missing from these tables; in studies checked, under half for an unresolved V gene and the rest for unknown reasons. V, J and clone size derive from that table, while D and trimming were established from the DNA sequence. The sample data list 200,000 to 250,000 clones, and 70% to 90% of these were observed just once. Clones ranked in the top ten supply around 0.96% of the sample.

The sequenced sample was peripheral blood. The receptor was isolated from a man aged 40-55 years with acute or convalescent COVID-19. The receptor chain draws on TRBV2 and TRBJ1-5, with 9 central nucleotides matching TRBD1. The CDR3 here reads CASSGTGGNQPQHF. In nucleotide form, the sequence is TGTGCCAGCAGTGGGACAGGGGGCAATCAGCCCCAGCATTTT.